This T cell receptor (beta chain) was sequenced for a study of human T cells and chemical hapten exposure. Separate cDNA molecules received unique molecular identifiers, which the library attached to them. TCRdb passed the reads through MiXCR, listing each CDR3 protein once. The data hold 750 to 900 distinct CDR3 sequences, with more than 60% observed a single time. Researchers extracted total RNA from unfractionated whole blood. The study's findings and limits: TCRs above 1 in 1000 frequency stayed constant with DPC sensitization.

Note on this clonotype: Its target is not known.

This CDR3 is built from 13 residues. V lost 7 bases, J lost 3 bases, and 8 bases stayed unmatched. Germline-derived CDR1 and CDR2 are SQVTM and ANQGSEA. The receptor's source is a human donor with alopecia, or a healthy volunteer (not recorded which). Some clones in this sample may be carry-over from other donors' samples. This table probably holds off-target reads from a library built for another chain. This chain connects TRBV29-1 to TRBJ2-7; 8 positions match TRBD1. The sample was whole blood. CDR3 in amino acids: CSGTGGRGYEQYF. In nucleotides, the CDR3 is TGCAGCGGCACAGGGGGAAGAGGCTACGAGCAGTACTTC.